A single sample is the source of the 16 T cell receptor beta chains below, sequenced in a study of PD-1 blockade in classical Hodgkin lymphoma. Libraries were prepared by immunoSEQ multiplex PCR; TCRdb keeps only in-frame clonotypes and omits some of them. This sample has more than 20,000 clones, with about 86% found just once. The time point: cycle 4 day 1 (C4D1), after about 6 weeks of nivolumab. Following autologous stem cell transplantation, relapse occurred in every patient, and exposure to brentuximab vedotin varied. Sequences were derived from peripheral blood mononuclear cells (PBMCs), sampled before the fourth cycle of nivolumab. Receptors originate from a human donor with classical Hodgkin lymphoma.

The chain joins TRBV27 to TRBJ2-6; possible D gene TRBD2, 6 bases. Germline CDR1 is MNHEY and CDR2 is SMNVEV (reference sequence). The CDR3 has 11 amino acids. V was clipped by 7 bases and J by 11 bases, with 9 bases between them. As DNA, the CDR3 is TGTGCCAGCAAGGGACTGGACGTCCTGACTTTC. Translated, it gives CASKGLDVLTF.

J is TRBJ2-1 and V is TRBV7-8; D remains unclear. CDR1 is SGHVS, CDR2 FQNEAQ, per germline. CDR3 length: 15 amino acids. V was clipped by 3 bases and J by 0 bases, with 9 bases between them. The CDR3 sequence is CASSFGHSSYNEQFF. In DNA form, the CDR3 reads TGTGCCAGCAGCTTTGGGCATAGCTCCTACAATGAGCAGTTCTTC.

The genes are TRBV6-5 and TRBJ1-2; the match to TRBD1 covers 8 bases. The CDR3 spans 13 residues. With V trimmed by 6 bases and J by 4 bases, 4 bases remained unmatched. Germline values: CDR1 MNHEY, CDR2 SVGAGI. CDR3 in amino acids: CASSPDRGYGYTF. The CDR3 coding sequence is TGTGCCAGCAGCCCCGACAGGGGCTATGGCTACACCTTC.

CDR3 coding DNA: TGTGCCAGCAGCCTTGTCAGCATGAACACTGAAGCTTTCTTT. Its protein is CASSLVSMNTEAFF. V is TRBV7-9 and J is TRBJ1-1; D call uncertain. The CDR3 contains 14 residues. Germline V gene data show CDR1 as SEHNR and CDR2 as FQNEAQ (reference sequence). Trimming left V 5 bases short and J 0 bases short, with 10 bases between. The full variable domain, in which reference TRBV7-9 and TRBJ1-1 provide the parts outside the CDR3, is DTGVSQNPRHKITKRGQNVTFRCDPISEHNRLYWYRQTLGQGPEFLTYFQNEAQLEKSRLLSDRFSAERPKGSFSTLEIQRTEQGDSAMYLCASSLVSMNTEAFFGQGTRLTVV.

The chain employs TRBV7-2 and TRBJ2-7; TRBD2 matches at 8 bases. Germline assignment: CDR1 SGHTA and CDR2 FQGNSA. The V segment lost 5 bases and the J segment 0 bases; nucleotides outside the gene matches: 6. This CDR3 comprises 15 residues. CDR3 sequence reads: CASSATSVGSYEQYF. The CDR3 coding sequence is TGTGCCAGCAGCGCGACTAGCGTCGGCTCCTACGAGCAGTACTTC.

The chain has TRBV7-2 and TRBJ1-5; the D gene is possibly TRBD1 (5 bases). Trimming removed 2 bases at V and 6 bases at J, with 14 bases between. The CDR3 totals 15 residues. Germline CDR1 is SGHTA and CDR2 is FQGNSA. The CDR3 loop reads CASSLRAGLGQPQHF. The CDR3 region has the DNA TGTGCCAGCAGCTTACGGGCAGGGTTGGGTCAGCCCCAGCATTTT.

This sequence joins TRBV5-5 and TRBJ1-2; 11 bases map to TRBD1. Germline assignment: CDR1 SGHKS and CDR2 YYEKEE (reference sequence). Trimming at V came to 4 bases and at J to 5 bases, leaving 7 bases not matched to a gene. This CDR3 has 15 amino acids. This CDR3 reads CASSLGQGAIYGYTF. CDR3 nucleotides: TGTGCCAGCAGCCTCGGACAGGGGGCTATTTATGGCTACACCTTC.

The chain has TRBV7-3 and TRBJ2-2; no clear D. Trimming pared 2 bases from V and 1 base from J, leaving 5 bases between. The CDR3 covers 14 residues. Germline V gene lookup returns CDR1 SGHTA and CDR2 FQGTGA. The DNA for the CDR3 is TGTGCCAGCAGCTTAGGGCAGAACACCGGGGAGCTGTTTTTT. Residues: CASSLGQNTGELFF.

The chain joins TRBV27 to TRBJ2-3; 7 nucleotides match TRBD2. The CDR3 is made up of 19 amino acids. CDR1 and CDR2 (germline): MNHEY, SMNVEV (reference sequence). The V gene end was trimmed by 1 base and the J gene end by 3 bases; junction bases not matched to a gene: 16. This CDR3 is CASSLFLTRWGGSTDTQYF. The CDR3 DNA reads TGTGCCAGCAGTTTATTCCTAACACGGTGGGGGGGGAGTACAGATACGCAGTATTTT.

In this sample, this clone turned up once. The chain recombines TRBV20-1 with TRBJ1-2, with D perhaps matching TRBD1 (5 bases). The V end lost 1 base, the J end lost 7 bases, and 7 bases lay between the germline ends. Looked up from germline, CDR1 is DFQATT and CDR2 is SNEGSKA (reference sequence). The CDR3 loop spans 11 amino acids. CDR3 nucleotide sequence: TGCAGTGCTAGAGTCGGGGCTGGCTACACCTTC. Its translation is CSARVGAGYTF.

The chain joins TRBV19 to TRBJ2-1, with 7 nucleotides matching TRBD2. The CDR3 loop spans 13 amino acids. The germline V gene has CDR1 LNHDA and CDR2 SQIVND (reference sequence). Trimming at V came to 7 bases and at J to 4 bases, leaving 4 bases not matched to a gene. CDR3 region: CASKASGYNEQFF. The CDR3 DNA is TGTGCCAGTAAGGCTAGCGGATACAATGAGCAGTTCTTC.

V is TRBV27 and J is TRBJ2-3; D not resolved. Trimming took off 4 bases at V and 4 bases at J, with 9 bases between the two ends. Germline V gives CDR1 MNHEY, CDR2 SMNVEV (reference sequence). The CDR3 spans 13 residues. CDR3 nucleotide sequence: TGTGCCAGCAGTTCTCGGGCCTCAGATACGCAGTATTTT. Protein product: CASSSRASDTQYF.

The gene calls are TRBV4-1 and TRBJ1-5; maybe TRBD1 (5 bases). From germline, CDR1 is MGHRA and CDR2 YSYEKL. The CDR3 consists of 13 residues. V shed 4 bases and J shed 8 bases, with 12 bases lying between them. DNA for the CDR3: TGCGCCAGCAGCCTGTATCAGGGTGAGCCCCAGCATTTT. Translation: CASSLYQGEPQHF.

The chain recombines TRBV27 with TRBJ2-1; 8 bases are shared with TRBD2. The CDR3 length is 16 residues. In germline, CDR1 is MNHEY, CDR2 SMNVEV (reference sequence). The J segment lost 0 bases and the V segment lost 4 bases, leaving 5 bases of the junction unmatched. The chain's CDR3 is CASSYRGTSSYNEQFF. The CDR3 DNA is TGTGCCAGCAGTTATAGGGGGACTAGCTCCTACAATGAGCAGTTCTTC.

The gene calls are TRBV5-6 and TRBJ2-5, with D possibly matching TRBD1 (5 bases). CDR3 length equals 15 residues. V lost 0 bases to trimming and J lost 2 bases, with 11 bases between them. CDR1 is SGHDT, CDR2 YYEEEE, per germline. In nucleotides, the CDR3 is TGTGCCAGCAGCTTGGAAAGGGGTCAGCAAGAGACCCAGTACTTC. Protein: CASSLERGQQETQYF.

V and J are TRBV7-9 and TRBJ2-1, with 7 bases that match TRBD2. This CDR3 comprises 19 residues. The V gene end was trimmed by 2 bases and the J gene end by 10 bases; junction bases not matched to a gene: 23. From germline, CDR1 is SEHNR and CDR2 FQNEAQ (reference sequence). This CDR3 reads CASSLRGAWMTGGKWEQFF. The CDR3 bases are TGTGCCAGCAGCTTAAGAGGGGCTTGGATGACGGGAGGAAAATGGGAGCAGTTCTTC.